Listed below are T cell receptor beta chains from one sample, sequenced in a study of beta chain features in type 1 diabetes. Sequencing used immunoSEQ multiplex PCR; TCRdb keeps in-frame clones, though not all of them. The table lists about 230,000 clones, around 9.6% of them singletons. The source material was naive CD4+ T cells from blood. These receptors were collected from a woman under 30 in good health. The CDR3 runs from the conserved cysteine through the conserved F or W. Each record gives: D gene, clone size, J gene, V gene, CDR3 protein, CDR3 DNA. D genes are given only for firm matches. Expanded clones get a size class; other rows say once, few or many, or leave the size out.

d_gene: TRBD1
abundance: .
j_gene: TRBJ1-1
v_gene: TRBV5-1
CDR3aa: CASSPQGGTEAFF
CDR3nt: TGCGCCAGCAGCCCACAGGGGGGAACTGAAGCTTTCTTT

d_gene: .
abundance: few
j_gene: TRBJ1-3
v_gene: TRBV4-1
CDR3aa: CASSQDAQGPGSGNTIYF
CDR3nt: TGCGCCAGCAGCCAAGACGCTCAGGGGCCGGGCTCTGGAAACACCATATATTTT

d_gene: .
abundance: many
j_gene: TRBJ2-1
v_gene: TRBV30
CDR3aa: CAWSKGTGVGGNEQFF
CDR3nt: TGTGCCTGGAGTAAGGGAACAGGGGTGGGGGGCAATGAGCAGTTCTTC

d_gene: TRBD1
abundance: .
j_gene: TRBJ1-6
v_gene: TRBV6-1
CDR3aa: CAIREGAGSPLHF
CDR3nt: TGTGCCATCCGGGAGGGGGCAGGTTCACCCCTCCACTTT

d_gene: .
abundance: .
j_gene: TRBJ1-1
v_gene: TRBV11-2
CDR3aa: CASSLVAGGLGTEAFF
CDR3nt: TGTGCCAGCAGCTTAGTGGCTGGGGGGTTGGGTACTGAAGCTTTCTTT

d_gene: TRBD1
abundance: few
j_gene: TRBJ2-7
v_gene: TRBV7-8
CDR3aa: CASSWAGTGDYEQYF
CDR3nt: TGTGCCAGCAGCTGGGCCGGGACAGGGGATTACGAGCAGTACTTC

d_gene: TRBD1
abundance: .
j_gene: TRBJ2-7
v_gene: TRBV28
CDR3aa: CASSPIDRARHEQYF
CDR3nt: TGTGCCAGCAGTCCTATCGACAGGGCGCGCCACGAGCAGTACTTC

d_gene: TRBD1
abundance: .
j_gene: TRBJ1-2
v_gene: TRBV30
CDR3aa: CAWSRDRENGYTF
CDR3nt: TGTGCCTGGAGTAGGGACAGGGAAAATGGCTACACCTTC

d_gene: .
abundance: few
j_gene: TRBJ2-7
v_gene: TRBV5-4
CDR3aa: CASSLSRQSYEQYF
CDR3nt: TGTGCCAGCAGCTTGTCCCGACAGTCCTACGAGCAGTACTTC

d_gene: .
abundance: .
j_gene: TRBJ2-2
v_gene: TRBV19
CDR3aa: CASSIRGNTGELFF
CDR3nt: TGTGCCAGTAGTATCCGGGGGAACACTGGGGAGCTGTTTTTT

d_gene: .
abundance: many
j_gene: TRBJ2-7
v_gene: TRBV19
CDR3aa: CASRGQPSYEQYF
CDR3nt: TGTGCCAGCAGAGGACAGCCCTCCTACGAGCAGTACTTC

d_gene: .
abundance: few
j_gene: TRBJ2-1
v_gene: TRBV18
CDR3aa: CASSPVDSLYNEQFF
CDR3nt: TGTGCCAGCTCACCGGTAGACAGCCTCTACAATGAGCAGTTCTTC

d_gene: .
abundance: .
j_gene: TRBJ1-5
v_gene: TRBV15
CDR3aa: CATSWRVSQPQHF
CDR3nt: TGTGCCACCAGCTGGCGGGTCAGTCAGCCCCAGCATTTT

d_gene: TRBD2
abundance: few
j_gene: TRBJ2-5
v_gene: TRBV6-6
CDR3aa: CASRSGGGQETQYF
CDR3nt: TGTGCCAGCAGGAGCGGGGGGGGCCAAGAGACCCAGTACTTC

d_gene: .
abundance: .
j_gene: TRBJ1-5
v_gene: TRBV11-3
CDR3aa: CASSCRRVGNQPQHF
CDR3nt: TGTGCCAGCAGCTGCCGAAGAGTGGGCAATCAGCCCCAGCATTTT

d_gene: .
abundance: .
j_gene: TRBJ1-5
v_gene: TRBV19
CDR3aa: CASSTMSVQPQHF
CDR3nt: TGTGCCAGTAGTACGATGAGTGTTCAGCCCCAGCATTTT

d_gene: .
abundance: .
j_gene: TRBJ1-1
v_gene: TRBV11-2
CDR3aa: CASSLAPGTNTEAFF
CDR3nt: TGTGCCAGCAGCTTAGCCCCAGGTACTAACACTGAAGCTTTCTTT

d_gene: TRBD1
abundance: .
j_gene: TRBJ2-2
v_gene: TRBV19
CDR3aa: CASSRGQGANTGELFF
CDR3nt: TGTGCCAGTAGCCGAGGACAGGGGGCGAACACCGGGGAGCTGTTTTTT

d_gene: .
abundance: few
j_gene: TRBJ2-3
v_gene: TRBV7-8
CDR3aa: CASSQRASTDTQYF
CDR3nt: TGTGCCAGCAGCCAGAGGGCGAGCACAGATACGCAGTATTTT

d_gene: TRBD1
abundance: .
j_gene: TRBJ2-4
v_gene: TRBV18
CDR3aa: CASSSQGATKNIQYF
CDR3nt: TGTGCCAGCTCAAGTCAGGGGGCAACCAAAAACATTCAGTACTTC

d_gene: .
abundance: few
j_gene: TRBJ2-1
v_gene: TRBV5-6
CDR3aa: CASSPRDLITNEQFF
CDR3nt: TGTGCCAGCAGCCCCCGGGACTTGATAACTAATGAGCAGTTCTTC

d_gene: .
abundance: few
j_gene: TRBJ2-7
v_gene: TRBV5-4
CDR3aa: CASSLDGTGTPYEQYF
CDR3nt: TGTGCCAGCAGCTTGGACGGGACTGGGACCCCCTACGAGCAGTACTTC

d_gene: TRBD2
abundance: few
j_gene: TRBJ2-2
v_gene: TRBV19
CDR3aa: CASSIGAGGPNTGELFF
CDR3nt: TGTGCCAGTAGTATTGGAGCGGGGGGACCGAACACCGGGGAGCTGTTTTTT

d_gene: TRBD1
abundance: few
j_gene: TRBJ1-1
v_gene: TRBV7-2
CDR3aa: CASSPGTGDTEAFF
CDR3nt: TGTGCCAGCAGCCCCGGGACAGGGGACACTGAAGCTTTCTTT

d_gene: TRBD2
abundance: few
j_gene: TRBJ2-1
v_gene: TRBV5-6
CDR3aa: CASSLGVGTSGWNEQFF
CDR3nt: TGTGCCAGCAGCTTGGGGGTCGGGACTAGCGGCTGGAATGAGCAGTTCTTC

d_gene: .
abundance: .
j_gene: TRBJ2-1
v_gene: TRBV29-1
CDR3aa: CSGIADWDVEQFF
CDR3nt: TGCAGCGGAATAGCGGATTGGGACGTTGAGCAGTTCTTC

d_gene: .
abundance: few
j_gene: TRBJ2-3
v_gene: TRBV18
CDR3aa: CASSPEASTDTQYF
CDR3nt: TGTGCCAGCTCACCAGAGGCGAGCACAGATACGCAGTATTTT

d_gene: .
abundance: .
j_gene: TRBJ2-7
v_gene: TRBV5-1
CDR3aa: CASSLRGGPYEQYF
CDR3nt: TGCGCCAGCAGCTTGAGAGGGGGACCCTACGAGCAGTACTTC

d_gene: .
abundance: .
j_gene: TRBJ2-1
v_gene: TRBV5-6
CDR3aa: CASSLVRISSYNEQFF
CDR3nt: TGTGCCAGCAGCCTCGTGAGGATCAGCTCCTACAATGAGCAGTTCTTC

d_gene: .
abundance: few
j_gene: TRBJ2-2
v_gene: TRBV5-5
CDR3aa: CASRPDSNPGELFF
CDR3nt: TGTGCCAGCAGGCCGGACAGTAATCCCGGGGAGCTGTTTTTT

d_gene: .
abundance: few
j_gene: TRBJ2-2
v_gene: TRBV5-1
CDR3aa: CASSWDTPRPGELFF
CDR3nt: TGCGCCAGCAGCTGGGACACCCCCCGACCCGGGGAGCTGTTTTTT